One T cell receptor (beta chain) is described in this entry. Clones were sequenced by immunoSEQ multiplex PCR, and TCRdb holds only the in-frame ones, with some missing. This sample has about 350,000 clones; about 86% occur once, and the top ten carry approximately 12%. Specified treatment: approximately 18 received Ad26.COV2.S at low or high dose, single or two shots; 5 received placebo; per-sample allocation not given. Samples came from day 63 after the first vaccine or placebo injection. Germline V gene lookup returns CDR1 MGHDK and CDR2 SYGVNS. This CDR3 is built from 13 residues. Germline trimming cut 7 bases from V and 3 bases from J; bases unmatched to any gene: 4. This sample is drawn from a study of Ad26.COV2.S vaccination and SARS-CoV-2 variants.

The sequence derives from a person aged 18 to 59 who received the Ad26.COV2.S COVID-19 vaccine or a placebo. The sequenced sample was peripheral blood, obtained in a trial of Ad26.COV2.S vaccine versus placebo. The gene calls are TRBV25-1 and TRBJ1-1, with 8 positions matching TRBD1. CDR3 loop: CASTSTGDTEAFF. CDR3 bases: TGTGCCAGCACCTCGACAGGGGACACTGAAGCTTTCTTT.